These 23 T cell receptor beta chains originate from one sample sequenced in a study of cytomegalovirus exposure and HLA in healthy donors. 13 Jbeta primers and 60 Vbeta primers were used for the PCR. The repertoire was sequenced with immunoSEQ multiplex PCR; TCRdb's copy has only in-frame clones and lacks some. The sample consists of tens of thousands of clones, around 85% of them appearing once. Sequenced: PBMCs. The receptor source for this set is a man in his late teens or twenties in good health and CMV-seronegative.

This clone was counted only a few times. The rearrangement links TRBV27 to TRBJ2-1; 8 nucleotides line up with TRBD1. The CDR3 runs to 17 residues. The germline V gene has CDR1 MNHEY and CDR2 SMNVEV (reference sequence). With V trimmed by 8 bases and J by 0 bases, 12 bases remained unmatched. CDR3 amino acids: CASGTTAGGYSYNEQFF. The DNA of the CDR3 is TGTGCCAGCGGGACAACCGCAGGGGGCTACTCCTACAATGAGCAGTTCTTC.

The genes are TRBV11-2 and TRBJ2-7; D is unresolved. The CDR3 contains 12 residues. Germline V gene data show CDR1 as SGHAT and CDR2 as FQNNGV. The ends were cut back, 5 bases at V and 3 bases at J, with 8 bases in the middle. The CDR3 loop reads CASSPDIYEQYF. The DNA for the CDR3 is TGTGCCAGCAGCCCCGACATCTACGAGCAGTACTTC.

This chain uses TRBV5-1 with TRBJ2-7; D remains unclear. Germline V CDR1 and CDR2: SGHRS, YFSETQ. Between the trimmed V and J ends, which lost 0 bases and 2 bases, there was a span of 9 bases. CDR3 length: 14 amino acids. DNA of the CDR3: TGCGCCAGCAGCTTGGTTGTGGCCCCCTACGAGCAGTACTTC. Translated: CASSLVVAPYEQYF.

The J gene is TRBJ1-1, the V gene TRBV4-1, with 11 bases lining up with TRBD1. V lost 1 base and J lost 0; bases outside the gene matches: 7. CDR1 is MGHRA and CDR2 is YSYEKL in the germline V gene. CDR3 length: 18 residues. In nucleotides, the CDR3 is TGCGCCAGCAGCCAAGGCGGACAGGGGGCTCGGGTGAACACTGAAGCTTTCTTT. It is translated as CASSQGGQGARVNTEAFF.

CDR3 loop: CASDPFRLNPDQPQHF. The CDR3 DNA reads TGTGCCAGCGACCCTTTCAGGCTCAACCCTGATCAGCCCCAGCATTTT. The chain links TRBV28 to TRBJ1-5; D not resolved. This CDR3 has 16 residues. Trimming took 8 bases from V and 5 from J, leaving 22 bases between them. In germline, CDR1 is MDHEN, CDR2 SYDVKM.

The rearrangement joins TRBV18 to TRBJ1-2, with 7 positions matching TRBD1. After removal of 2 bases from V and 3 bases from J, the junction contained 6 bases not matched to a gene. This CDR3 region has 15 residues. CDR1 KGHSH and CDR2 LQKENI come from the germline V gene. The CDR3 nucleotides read TGTGCCAGCTCACCATACGACAGGGCGGACTATGGCTACACCTTC. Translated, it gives CASSPYDRADYGYTF.

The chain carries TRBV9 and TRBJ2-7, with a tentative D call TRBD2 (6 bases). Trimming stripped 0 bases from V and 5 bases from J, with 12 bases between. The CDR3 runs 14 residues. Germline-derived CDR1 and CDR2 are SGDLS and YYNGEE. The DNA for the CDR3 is TGTGCCAGCAGCGTAGAGCTAGCGACCGACGAGCAGTACTTC. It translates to CASSVELATDEQYF.

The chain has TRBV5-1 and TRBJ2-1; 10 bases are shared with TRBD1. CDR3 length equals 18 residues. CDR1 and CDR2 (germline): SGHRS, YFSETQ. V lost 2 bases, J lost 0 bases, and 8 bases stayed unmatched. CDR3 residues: CASSFRDRGPSSYNEQFF. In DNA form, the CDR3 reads TGCGCCAGCAGCTTCCGGGACAGGGGCCCAAGCTCCTACAATGAGCAGTTCTTC.

CDR3 sequence: CASRGGDQPQHF. CDR3 in DNA: TGTGCCAGCAGAGGAGGCGATCAGCCCCAGCATTTT. The rearrangement joins TRBV6-5 to TRBJ1-5; D unresolved. CDR1 is MNHEY and CDR2 is SVGAGI in the germline V gene. Trimming removed 6 bases at V and 5 bases at J, with 8 bases between. This CDR3 has 12 amino acids.

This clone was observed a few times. The CDR3 reads CASSLSRGNTEAFF. Written as DNA, the CDR3 is TGCGCCAGCAGCTTGAGCAGGGGGAACACTGAAGCTTTCTTT. This chain connects TRBV5-1 to TRBJ1-1, with D maybe TRBD1 (6 bases). CDR1 is SGHRS, CDR2 YFSETQ, per germline. Trimming pared 1 base from V and 1 base from J, leaving 8 bases between. This CDR3 contains 14 residues.

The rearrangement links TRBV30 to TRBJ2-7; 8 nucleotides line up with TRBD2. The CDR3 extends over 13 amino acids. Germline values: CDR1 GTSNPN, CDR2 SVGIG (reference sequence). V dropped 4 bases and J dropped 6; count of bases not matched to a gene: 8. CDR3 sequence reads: CAWKGSGSSEQYF. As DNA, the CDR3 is TGTGCCTGGAAAGGGAGCGGGAGCTCCGAGCAGTACTTC.

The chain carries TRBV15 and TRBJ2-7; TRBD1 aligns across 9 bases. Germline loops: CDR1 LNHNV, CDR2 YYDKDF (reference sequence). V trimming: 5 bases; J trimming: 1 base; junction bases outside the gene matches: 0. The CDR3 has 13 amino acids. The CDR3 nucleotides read TGTGCCACCAGCGGACAGGGGTCCTACGAGCAGTACTTC. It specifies CATSGQGSYEQYF.

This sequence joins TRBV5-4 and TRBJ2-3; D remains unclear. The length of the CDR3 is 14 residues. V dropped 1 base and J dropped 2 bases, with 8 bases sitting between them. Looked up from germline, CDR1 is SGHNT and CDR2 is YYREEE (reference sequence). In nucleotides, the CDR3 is TGTGCCAGCAGCTTGCCTCCTTACACAGATACGCAGTATTTT. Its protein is CASSLPPYTDTQYF.

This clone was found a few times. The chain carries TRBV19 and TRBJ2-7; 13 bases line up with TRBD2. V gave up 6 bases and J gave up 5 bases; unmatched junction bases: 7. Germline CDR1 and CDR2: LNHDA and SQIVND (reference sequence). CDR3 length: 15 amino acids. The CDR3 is CASSRTSGSLDEQYF. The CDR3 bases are TGTGCCAGTAGCAGGACTAGCGGGAGTCTAGACGAGCAGTACTTC.

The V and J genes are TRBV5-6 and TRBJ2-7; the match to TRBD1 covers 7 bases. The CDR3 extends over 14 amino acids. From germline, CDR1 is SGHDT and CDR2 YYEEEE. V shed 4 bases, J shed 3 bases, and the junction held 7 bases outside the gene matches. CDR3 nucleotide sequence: TGTGCCAGCAGCCGCCCAGGGGGTTACTACGAGCAGTACTTC. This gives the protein CASSRPGGYYEQYF.

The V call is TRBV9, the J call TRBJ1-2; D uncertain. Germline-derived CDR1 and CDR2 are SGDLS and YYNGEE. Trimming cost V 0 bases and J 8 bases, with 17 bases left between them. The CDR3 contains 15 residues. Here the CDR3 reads CASSVATTPSQGYTF. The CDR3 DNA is TGTGCCAGCAGCGTAGCTACCACCCCTTCACAGGGCTACACCTTC.

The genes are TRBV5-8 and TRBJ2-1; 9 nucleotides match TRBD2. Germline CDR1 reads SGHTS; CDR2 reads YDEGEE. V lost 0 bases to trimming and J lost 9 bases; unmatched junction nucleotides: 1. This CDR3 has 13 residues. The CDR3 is CASSLASGAEQFF. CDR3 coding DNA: TGTGCCAGCAGCTTGGCTAGCGGGGCTGAGCAGTTCTTC.

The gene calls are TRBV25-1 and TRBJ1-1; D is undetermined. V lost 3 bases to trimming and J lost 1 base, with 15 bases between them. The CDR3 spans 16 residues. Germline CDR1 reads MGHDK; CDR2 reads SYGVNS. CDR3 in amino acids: CASSDSPRVGNTEAFF. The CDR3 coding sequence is TGTGCCAGCAGTGACTCACCGCGGGTTGGGAACACTGAAGCTTTCTTT.

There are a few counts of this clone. The CDR3 reads CAWSRARLADMETQYF. The CDR3 DNA follows: TGTGCCTGGAGTAGAGCGAGACTAGCGGACATGGAGACCCAGTACTTC. This sequence joins TRBV30 and TRBJ2-5, with 9 bases lining up with TRBD2. The CDR3 consists of 16 residues. J was trimmed by 5 bases and V by 2 bases; bases with no gene match: 12. Germline assignment: CDR1 GTSNPN and CDR2 SVGIG (reference sequence).

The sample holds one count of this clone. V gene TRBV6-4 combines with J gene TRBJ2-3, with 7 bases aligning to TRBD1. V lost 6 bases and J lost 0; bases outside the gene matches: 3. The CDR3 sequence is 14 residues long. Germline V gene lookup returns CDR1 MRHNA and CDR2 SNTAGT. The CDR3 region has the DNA TGTGCCAGCAGCTACAGGGGAAGCACAGATACGCAGTATTTT. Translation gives CASSYRGSTDTQYF.

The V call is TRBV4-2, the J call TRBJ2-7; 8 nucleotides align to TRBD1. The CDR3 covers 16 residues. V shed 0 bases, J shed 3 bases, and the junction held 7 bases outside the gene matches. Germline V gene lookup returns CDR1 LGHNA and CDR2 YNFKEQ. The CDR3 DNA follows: TGTGCCAGCAGCCAAGATTTCGGACAGGGTTTCTACGAGCAGTACTTC. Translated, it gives CASSQDFGQGFYEQYF.

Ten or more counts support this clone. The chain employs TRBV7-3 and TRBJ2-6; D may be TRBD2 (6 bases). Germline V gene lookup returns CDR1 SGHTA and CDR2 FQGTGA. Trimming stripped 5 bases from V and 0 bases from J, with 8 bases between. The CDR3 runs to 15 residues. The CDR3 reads CASSNSGSGANVLTF. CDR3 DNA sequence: TGTGCCAGCAGCAATAGCGGCTCTGGGGCCAACGTCCTGACTTTC.

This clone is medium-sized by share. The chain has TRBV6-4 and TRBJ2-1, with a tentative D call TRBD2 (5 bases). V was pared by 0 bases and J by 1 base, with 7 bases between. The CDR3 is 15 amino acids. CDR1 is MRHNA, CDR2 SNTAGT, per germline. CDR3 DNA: TGTGCCAGCAGTGACTCAGCGGAGTCCTACAATGAGCAGTTCTTC. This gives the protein CASSDSAESYNEQFF.